This entry lists 25 T cell receptor beta chains sequenced from one sample in a study of identical twins. TCRdb analysed the 5' RACE reads with MiXCR anew, one entry per CDR3 protein. The table records more than 200,000 distinct CDR3 sequences, over 13% of them present only once. Specimen: memory (CD45RO+) T cells sorted from blood. All receptors come from a woman between 18 and 29 years old in good health.

The V call is TRBV3-1, the J call TRBJ2-2; the D gene is possibly TRBD1 (5 bases). The CDR3 runs to 13 residues. Trimming pared 4 bases from V and 6 bases from J, leaving 9 bases between. Germline lookup yields CDR1 LGHDT and CDR2 YNNKEL (reference sequence). This CDR3 is CASSLQGAGELFF. The DNA of the CDR3 is TGTGCCAGCAGCCTTCAGGGTGCCGGGGAGCTGTTTTTT.

This rearrangement joins TRBV7-2 to TRBJ1-6; no reliable D call. The CDR3 runs to 16 residues. CDR1 SGHTA and CDR2 FQGNSA come from the germline V gene. The V and J ends lost 1 base and 3 bases respectively, with 10 bases between them. The CDR3 nucleotides are TGTGCCAGCAGCTTAGTATTGGGAAGCTATAATTCACCCCTCCACTTT. This sequence encodes CASSLVLGSYNSPLHF.

This clonotype was observed a few times. The chain carries TRBV27 and TRBJ2-3; D is unclear. This CDR3 region has 14 residues. Trimming pared 1 base from V and 4 bases from J, leaving 9 bases between. Germline V gene data show CDR1 as MNHEY and CDR2 as SMNVEV (reference sequence). In DNA form, the CDR3 reads TGTGCCAGCAGTTTATTCGGGTACCCAGATACGCAGTATTTT. Protein product: CASSLFGYPDTQYF.

The chain joins TRBV6-5 to TRBJ1-2; D is uncertain. Trimming took off 1 base at V and 2 bases at J, with 11 bases between the two ends. Germline lookup yields CDR1 MNHEY and CDR2 SVGAGI. The CDR3 contains 15 residues. For the CDR3, the DNA is TGTGCCAGCAGTTACTTCGAGGGCGCGAACTATGGCTACACCTTC. Protein: CASSYFEGANYGYTF.

This chain uses TRBV12-3 or TRBV12-4 with TRBJ2-5, with D possibly TRBD1 on 6 matching bases. Deletions cut 7 bases from V and 3 bases from J, with 12 bases between. The CDR3 runs to 13 residues. The CDR3 DNA follows: TGTGCCAGCATTACGGACAGCAAAGAGACCCAGTACTTC. It encodes CASITDSKETQYF.

At least ten counts were recorded for this clonotype. The rearrangement links TRBV12-3 or TRBV12-4 to TRBJ2-1, with no clear D. V lost 5 bases to trimming and J lost 4 bases, with 12 bases between them. The CDR3 runs to 14 residues. The CDR3 DNA reads TGTGCCAGCAGTAGTCTCAGGAGATACAATGAGCAGTTCTTC. Residues: CASSSLRRYNEQFF.

The table lists this clonotype with a few counts. V usage is TRBV20-1 and J usage is TRBJ2-1; 9 bases align to TRBD2. This CDR3 has 14 amino acids. V lost 5 bases and J lost 7; bases outside the gene matches: 9. Germline V lookup: CDR1 DFQATT, CDR2 SNEGSKA (reference sequence). The DNA for the CDR3 is TGCAGTGCTCCCCCGGGACTAGCTGGGAATGAGCAGTTCTTC. This encodes CSAPPGLAGNEQFF.

The chain is built from TRBV9 and TRBJ2-5, with 9 bases fitting TRBD2. This CDR3 region has 14 residues. The V and J ends lost 0 bases and 5 bases, in that order; junction bases with no gene match: 2. Germline assignment: CDR1 SGDLS and CDR2 YYNGEE. In nucleotides, the CDR3 is TGTGCCAGCAGCGTAGGGACTAGCGCGGAGACCCAGTACTTC. It specifies CASSVGTSAETQYF.

This clonotype was found a few times. The chain combines TRBV5-1 with TRBJ2-1; 9 bases align to TRBD1. The CDR3 is 14 residues long. V dropped 6 bases and J dropped 7; count of bases not matched to a gene: 8. Germline lookup yields CDR1 SGHRS and CDR2 YFSETQ. Written as DNA, the CDR3 is TGCGCCAGCACCACGCCGGGACAGGGTAATGAGCAGTTCTTC. It is translated as CASTTPGQGNEQFF.

This sequence joins TRBV7-3 and TRBJ1-3; D remains ambiguous. Deletions cut 3 bases from V and 4 bases from J, with 10 bases between. CDR3 length equals 14 residues. Germline V gene lookup returns CDR1 SGHTA and CDR2 FQGTGA. The CDR3 region is CASSFGVGGNTIYF. The DNA for the CDR3 is TGTGCCAGCAGCTTCGGGGTGGGAGGAAACACCATATATTTT.

Many counts were recorded for this clonotype. The rearrangement links TRBV7-3 to TRBJ1-6; D ambiguous. The germline gives CDR1 SGHTA, CDR2 FQGTGA. The CDR3 covers 15 residues. Trimming removed 3 bases at V and 0 bases at J, with 6 bases between. Here the CDR3 reads CASSLESSYNSPLHF. DNA of the CDR3: TGTGCCAGCAGCTTGGAGAGCTCCTATAATTCACCCCTCCACTTT.

This clonotype appeared many times. V gene TRBV7-2 combines with J gene TRBJ2-2; D unclear. The CDR3 contains 16 residues. V was shortened by 1 base and J by 0 bases, with 9 bases between the two germline ends. In germline, CDR1 is SGHTA, CDR2 FQGNSA. The CDR3 DNA follows: TGTGCCAGCAGCTTAGACTTTGTGGCGAACACCGGGGAGCTGTTTTTT. This translates into CASSLDFVANTGELFF.

The genes are TRBV20-1 and TRBJ2-1; 12 bases match TRBD2. V was clipped by 0 bases and J by 10 bases; unmatched bases: 7. CDR3 length: 15 residues. Germline CDR1 DFQATT, CDR2 SNEGSKA (reference sequence). CDR3 DNA: TGCAGTGCTAGAGACTCTAGCGGGGGGGCCTGGGAGCAGTTCTTC. Translation: CSARDSSGGAWEQFF.

This clonotype was detected a few times. The J gene is TRBJ1-1, the V gene TRBV5-4; D is ambiguous. V was pared by 5 bases and J by 0 bases, with 11 bases between. The germline gives CDR1 SGHNT, CDR2 YYREEE (reference sequence). The CDR3 contains 14 residues. CDR3 coding DNA: TGTGCCAGCAGACTAGGACGGATGAACACTGAAGCTTTCTTT. Translating gives CASRLGRMNTEAFF.

The rearrangement uses TRBV20-1 and TRBJ2-1; D not certain. The CDR3 extends over 11 amino acids. Deletions cut 7 bases from V and 4 bases from J, with 8 bases between. CDR1 and CDR2 from the germline V gene are DFQATT and SNEGSKA (reference sequence). CDR3 DNA: TGCAGTGTCAGGACGTACAATGAGCAGTTCTTC. Amino acids: CSVRTYNEQFF.

This clonotype was observed at least ten times. This chain links TRBV2 with TRBJ2-7, with TRBD2 identical over 11 bases. The CDR3 runs 16 residues. V was clipped by 0 bases and J by 2 bases; unmatched bases: 3. The germline CDR1 and CDR2 sequences are SNHLY and FYNNEI. The CDR3 DNA follows: TGTGCCAGCAGTGAAGCCCCTAGCGGGGGGCCCTACGAGCAGTACTTC. It specifies CASSEAPSGGPYEQYF.

The V call is TRBV7-9, the J call TRBJ2-1; 8 bases are shared with TRBD2. The CDR3 consists of 15 residues. J gave up 7 bases and V 4 bases, and 9 bases lay outside the gene matches. Germline-derived CDR1 and CDR2 are SEHNR and FQNEAQ (reference sequence). CDR3 sequence: CASSSSQRETNEQFF. CDR3 nucleotides: TGTGCCAGCAGCTCCAGTCAGCGGGAGACGAATGAGCAGTTCTTC.

The J gene is TRBJ1-6, the V gene TRBV20-1; TRBD1 aligns across 9 bases. The length of the CDR3 is 15 residues. After removal of 3 bases from V and 9 bases from J, the junction contained 9 bases not matched to a gene. Germline V CDR1 and CDR2: DFQATT, SNEGSKA (reference sequence). CDR3 residues: CSASLGTGRISPLHF. In DNA form, the CDR3 reads TGCAGTGCTAGCCTCGGGACAGGGAGGATTTCACCCCTCCACTTT.

The V gene is TRBV7-2, the J gene TRBJ1-2; D remains ambiguous. Germline CDR1 and CDR2: SGHTA and FQGNSA. Trimming took off 1 base at V and 6 bases at J, with 15 bases between the two ends. The CDR3 runs 15 residues. The CDR3 nucleotides read TGTGCCAGCAGCTTAGTCTTAACCGGCCGGGATGGCTACACCTTC. This codes for CASSLVLTGRDGYTF.

This clonotype has a count of ten or more. The chain combines TRBV6-5 with TRBJ1-2; TRBD1 might be the D (6 bases). The V and J ends lost 0 bases and 4 bases respectively, with 9 bases between them. The CDR3 is 14 residues long. Germline values: CDR1 MNHEY, CDR2 SVGAGI. The CDR3 DNA is TGTGCCAGCAGTTACTCGCACAGGGTCTATGGCTACACCTTC. Encoded protein: CASSYSHRVYGYTF.

V and J are TRBV5-1 and TRBJ2-3; 16 bases match TRBD2. Germline values: CDR1 SGHRS, CDR2 YFSETQ. The CDR3 totals 17 residues. J was trimmed by 6 bases and V by 4 bases; bases with no gene match: 8. Here the CDR3 reads CASSVGTSGGARDTQYF. The CDR3 DNA follows: TGCGCCAGCAGCGTTGGGACTAGCGGGGGGGCGAGGGATACGCAGTATTTT.

This clonotype was found many times. V is TRBV12-3 or TRBV12-4 and J is TRBJ1-2; 8 bases align to TRBD1. The CDR3 has 14 residues. Losses at the gene ends were 10 bases for V and 6 bases for J; bases not matched to a gene: 13. The DNA for the CDR3 is TGTGCCACAGGAGGGCAGGGGGCGGTGCATGGCTACACCTTC. This codes for CATGGQGAVHGYTF.

This clonotype was seen many times. The chain is built from TRBV12-3 or TRBV12-4 and TRBJ2-7; D tentatively fits TRBD1 or TRBD2 (5 bases each). The V end was cut by 4 bases, the J end by 2 bases, with 18 bases between. CDR3 length equals 16 residues. This CDR3 reads CASSYQTGARAYEQYF. The CDR3 region has the DNA TGTGCCAGCAGTTATCAAACCGGGGCCCGGGCCTACGAGCAGTACTTC.

This clonotype showed up just once. The rearrangement uses TRBV6-5 and TRBJ1-1; tentatively, D is TRBD1 (5 bases). Germline CDR1 and CDR2: MNHEY and SVGAGI. There are 11 residues in the CDR3. Trimming cost V 2 bases and J 13 bases, with 11 bases left between them. The CDR3, as DNA: TGTGCCAGCAGTTACCGGGGCAGATTTTTCTTT. It specifies CASSYRGRFFF.

The chain has TRBV7-2 and TRBJ2-1, with 14 bases that match TRBD2. The CDR3 is 16 residues long. The J segment lost 8 bases and the V segment lost 1 base, leaving 4 bases of the junction unmatched. Germline V gene data show CDR1 as SGHTA and CDR2 as FQGNSA. CDR3 DNA: TGTGCCAGCAGCTTAGTCGGGACTAGCGGGAGAGATGAGCAGTTCTTC. Its translation is CASSLVGTSGRDEQFF.